The rows below give T cell receptor beta chains drawn from one sample of a study of blood T cell repertoires in COVID-19. Method: immunoSEQ multiplex PCR; TCRdb's copy keeps in-frame clones and lacks some. The data hold 390,000 or so clones, with over 75% observed a single time. Sequencing was done on a sample of PBMCs or T cells enriched from blood (not recorded which). Source of these receptors: a man between 18 and 29 years old who had recovered from COVID-19. Each CDR3 is given without its conserved first and last residue. Clone size is stated in some rows and not others, as once, few, many or a class when expanded.

>-|TRBJ2-1|TRBV13
ASRWTGTYNEQF
>few|TRBJ2-5|TRBV28
ASNSPRDSNGETQY
>-|TRBJ2-1|TRBV24-1
ATSVKGGAVNEQF
>-|TRBJ2-1|TRBV5-1
ASSLSRGQGLFNEQF
>-|TRBJ1-3|TRBV4-3
ASSQVPNSGNTIY
>-|TRBJ1-4|TRBV5-1
ASSLGGADEKLF
>-|TRBJ2-1|TRBV4-1
ASSAPGSSYNEQF
>few|TRBJ2-7|TRBV6-2/TRBV6-3
ASSSAYSSYEQY
>-|TRBJ1-1|TRBV5-5
ASSLFSILRGEAF
>-|TRBJ1-5|TRBV12-5
ASGLGGDLNQPQH
>-|TRBJ1-2|TRBV4-3
ASSPGGIGGYT
>-|TRBJ1-1|TRBV7-3
ASSLDLNTEAF
>-|TRBJ1-1|TRBV4-1
ASSQGGSNEAF
>-|TRBJ2-1|TRBV7-9
ASSQRGAGKAGSEQF
>-|TRBJ2-1|TRBV19
ASSASGEQF
>-|TRBJ2-3|TRBV18
ASSPSGGSTDTQY
>-|TRBJ1-1|TRBV6-2/TRBV6-3
ASSYSSAGPNTEAF
>-|TRBJ2-3|TRBV21-1
ASSFGHRESTDTQY
>-|TRBJ1-6|TRBV4-2
ASSSGGNSPLH
>-|TRBJ1-5|TRBV28
ASSQGAFGPQH
>few|TRBJ1-6|TRBV27
ASSLHRSYNSPLH
>-|TRBJ2-5|TRBV14
ASSQEMTSLETQY
>-|TRBJ2-4|TRBV5-8
ASSLWGDDNDIQY
>-|TRBJ1-4|TRBV6-5
ASSTPQGEKLF
>-|TRBJ2-2|TRBV18
ASSTYTGELF
>-|TRBJ1-1|TRBV5-8
ASSLLGQARATEAF
>-|TRBJ1-2|TRBV5-6
ASSSRREDGYT
>-|TRBJ1-4|TRBV19
ASSHPAGGAGNEKLF
>-|TRBJ1-1|TRBV30
AWEQGTTEAF
>once|TRBJ1-4|TRBV27
ASSPGLTRTEKLF
>-|TRBJ2-1|TRBV7-9
ASSPGGTSDHNEQF
>-|TRBJ1-5|TRBV7-8
ASSSPYRDRANQPQH
>-|TRBJ2-3|TRBV27
ASSFLAGLGTDTQY
>-|TRBJ2-5|TRBV12-5
ASGFPRQETQY
>-|TRBJ2-7|TRBV2
ASSDRSAGDYEQY
>-|TRBJ1-5|TRBV2
ASRGTGGNQPQH
>-|TRBJ1-3|TRBV6-5
ASRQLHTIY
>-|TRBJ1-2|TRBV6-6
ASSYPEDGYT
>-|TRBJ1-1|TRBV5-4
ASNKQGDTEAF
>-|TRBJ2-1|TRBV7-2
ATRAPSSPGEQF
>-|TRBJ2-3|TRBV9
ASSLYGSRSDTQY
>-|TRBJ1-2|TRBV2
ASSQGTGTYGYT
>few|TRBJ2-5|TRBV11-3
ASSPRGGEWETQY
>-|TRBJ2-7|TRBV6-9
ASSYKAGDSYEQY
>-|TRBJ1-4|TRBV9
ASSTPQGDTDVATNEKLF
>once|TRBJ1-2|TRBV7-2
ASSFPGVYGYT
>-|TRBJ2-4|TRBV27
ASSLMTSGQNIQY
>-|TRBJ2-7|TRBV3-1/TRBV3-2
ASSQLFMCREGVSEQY
>-|TRBJ2-7|TRBV4-3
ASSLHITGTSGREQY
>-|TRBJ1-1|TRBV7-8
ASSLYSMNTEAF
>-|TRBJ2-1|TRBV20-1
SASKAGVFNEQF
>-|TRBJ2-1|TRBV27
ASSRIGQGMSSEQF
>-|TRBJ1-5|TRBV5-1
ASSLAPGENNQPQH
>few|TRBJ1-6|TRBV5-1
ASSLGQGAAPLH
>-|TRBJ1-5|TRBV19
ASSILGQPQH